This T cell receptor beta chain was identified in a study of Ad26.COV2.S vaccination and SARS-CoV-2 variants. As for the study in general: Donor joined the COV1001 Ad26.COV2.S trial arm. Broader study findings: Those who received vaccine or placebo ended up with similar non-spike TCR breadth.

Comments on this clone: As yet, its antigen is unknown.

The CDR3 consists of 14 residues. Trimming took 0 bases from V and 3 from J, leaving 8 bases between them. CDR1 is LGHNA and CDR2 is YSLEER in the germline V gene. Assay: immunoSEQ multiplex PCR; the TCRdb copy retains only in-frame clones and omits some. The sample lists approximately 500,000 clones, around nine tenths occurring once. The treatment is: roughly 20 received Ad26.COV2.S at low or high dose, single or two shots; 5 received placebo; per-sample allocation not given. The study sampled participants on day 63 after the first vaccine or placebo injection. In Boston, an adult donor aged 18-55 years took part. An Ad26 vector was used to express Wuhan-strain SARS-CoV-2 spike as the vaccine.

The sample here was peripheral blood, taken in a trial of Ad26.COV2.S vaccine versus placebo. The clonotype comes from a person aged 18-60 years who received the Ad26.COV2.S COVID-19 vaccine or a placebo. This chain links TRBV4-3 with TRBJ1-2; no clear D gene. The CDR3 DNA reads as TGCGCCAGCAGCCAAGATTTTAGGGACTATGGCTACACCTTC. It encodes CASSQDFRDYGYTF.